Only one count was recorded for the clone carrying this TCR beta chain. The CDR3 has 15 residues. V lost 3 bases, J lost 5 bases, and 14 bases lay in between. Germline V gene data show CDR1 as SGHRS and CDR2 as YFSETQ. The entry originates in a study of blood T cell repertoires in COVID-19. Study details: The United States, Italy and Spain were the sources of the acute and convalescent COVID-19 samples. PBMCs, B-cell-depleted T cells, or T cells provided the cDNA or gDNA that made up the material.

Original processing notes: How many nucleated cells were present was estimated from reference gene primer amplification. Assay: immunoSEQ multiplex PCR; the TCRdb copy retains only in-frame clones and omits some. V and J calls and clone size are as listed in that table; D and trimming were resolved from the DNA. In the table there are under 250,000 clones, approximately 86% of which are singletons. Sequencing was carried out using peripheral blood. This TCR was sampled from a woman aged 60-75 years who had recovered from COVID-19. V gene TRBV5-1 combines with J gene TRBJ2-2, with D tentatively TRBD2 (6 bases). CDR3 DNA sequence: TGCGCCAGCAGCTCAGGACTATTTCAAACCGGGGAGCTGTTTTTT. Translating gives CASSSGLFQTGELFF.